This TCR beta chain was found in a study of metastatic and nonmetastatic thyroid tumors. TCRdb reanalyzed the PCR reads with MiXCR. This sample yields tens of thousands of clones, of which approximately 17% are seen a single time; around 15% belongs to the top ten. At least ten counts were recorded for this clone. No treatment of any kind had been given to any patient before thyroid surgery. The CDR3 contains 14 residues. Germline CDR1 and CDR2: SGHRS and YFSETQ. The V segment lost 4 bases and the J segment 7 bases; nucleotides outside the gene matches: 7. This sequence originates from a female donor with papillary thyroid cancer or a benign thyroid nodule (not recorded which). Some clones in this sample may be carry-over from other donors' samples. This chain joins TRBV5-1 and TRBJ1-4; 7 positions match TRBD1. Sequencing was performed on tumor tissue. The CDR3 sequence: CASSPTGLGEKLFF. The CDR3, as DNA: TGCGCCAGCAGCCCGACAGGGTTGGGTGAAAAACTGTTTTTT.